This T cell receptor (beta chain) was identified in a study of T-cell reconstitution after alpha-beta-depleted transplantation in children (dated by TCRdb to the mid-2010s). For the study in its entirety: T-cell immune reconstitution after TCRalphabeta/CD19-depleted allogeneic hematopoietic cell transplantation in children was quantitatively tracked in the study by means of TCR repertoire profiling.

A word on this clonotype: Its antigen is not yet known. Per-base quality was not reported, and no clone a single base away is much larger than it.

Library creation used PCR. Sequencing instrument: Illumina HiSeq 2500. To normalize quantification of the TCRbeta repertoire, the TCR libraries were built with molecular barcoding that relied on unique molecular identifiers. TCRdb reprocessing: public reads trimmed at Q25 with fastp, clones called with MiXCR, in-frame beta chains kept. Under each unique CDR3 protein, matching rows form one entry showing the most common genes and DNA. For this sample the table gives some 520,000 distinct CDR3 sequences, of which approximately 30% were detected only once. Of the sample, more than 2% is held by the ten largest clones. This specimen consisted of PBMCs from the stem cell graft donor, obtained from the stem cell graft. The TCR was taken from a human donor who donated a stem cell graft to a child with aplastic anemia.

Here the CDR3 is given as CASSRDRGSEAFF. The DNA reads as follows: TGTGCCAGCAGTCGGGACAGGGGGTCTGAAGCTTTCTTT. The rearranged chain carries TRBV25-1 and TRBJ1-1; TRBD1 matches 11 bases in the middle. CDR1 MGHDK and CDR2 SYGVNS are derived from the germline V gene. At the junction V is shortened by 5 bases and J by 6 bases; bases outside the gene matches: 2. The CDR3, from cysteine to phenylalanine, totals 13 residues. Only the CDR3 DNA is retained, 39 bases long and in frame from the first base.